Listed here is a single TCR beta chain. Its antigen specificity is not known. No base qualities exist here, and no much larger clone lies one base off it. This entry comes from a study of blood T cell repertoires in COVID-19 (TCRdb year 2020). Looking at the study overall: Recovered participants in ImmuneRACE Cohort 3 were defined as having two consecutive negative NP/OP PCR tests, clearance from a healthcare professional, or resolution of symptoms. Where HLA class I and class II types were available, the types were taken from metadata supplied by the sample provider, not from assay-based typing. A freely available public database, intended as a resource for researchers studying the immune response to SARS-CoV-2, is where the repertoires were released. The material from the prospective study consisted of cDNA or gDNA derived from T cells, B-cell-depleted T cells, or PBMCs. Deeply sampled blood TCRbeta repertoires from subjects exposed to, actively infected with, or recovered from COVID-19 were included in the dataset. A de-identified subject ID, COVID-19 status, age in years and sex were almost always included in the sample metadata. Samples from collaborators originated in the United States, Italy and Spain and spanned both the acute and convalescent phases of COVID-19. The samples were drawn from two sources: the first 160 participants of the ongoing ImmuneRACE study, and 1,000 to 1,500 subjects contributed by 6 global collaborators. Results and caveats for the whole study, not just this receptor: The quantity of clinical and demographic metadata differed by source and by participant and was supplied without curation.

In the prospective study, participants were about 18 to 90 years old, resided in 24 geographic areas of the United States, and were enrolled through a virtual design. To assign participants to cohorts, the prospective study relied on clinical history that participants themselves reported in a screening survey and a study questionnaire. In the prospective study, mobile phlebotomists collected whole blood, serum and a nasopharyngeal or oropharyngeal swab from each participant. Over a roughly two-month period, participants in the prospective study had the option of providing additional blood draws and questionnaires. Prospective study blood samples were shipped either frozen or at room temperature before DNA extraction. The immunoSEQ Assay, a bias-controlled multiplex PCR, was used to amplify TCRbeta CDR3 regions from genomic DNA. The original pipeline was this. Within the assay, amplification of reference gene primers was used to estimate how many nucleated cells each sample contained. To quantify the absolute abundance of each unique TCRbeta CDR3 rearrangement, sequence reads were collapsed and filtered. Productive Simpson clonality was computed per sample as the square root of Simpson's diversity index over productive rearrangements. TCRdb holds this immuneACCESS table with in-frame rearrangements only. Some clones are missing; in checked studies, unresolved V genes explain under half, and the rest has no known cause. V and J calls and clone size are as listed in that table; D and trimming were resolved from the DNA. This sample gives around 290,000 clones in total; around 90% of them show up just once. The ten top clones hold 2% to 2.5% of the sample.

In the germline V gene (reference sequence), CDR1 corresponds to GTSNPN and CDR2 to SVGIG. The cysteine opens and the phenylalanine closes a CDR3 of 11 amino acids. The DNA shown is the 33-base CDR3, in frame from base 1. The junction carries 7 bases between V and J, which are trimmed by 5 bases and 4 bases respectively. The chain joins TRBV30 to TRBJ2-3, with the D gene uncertain. Material for sequencing was PBMCs or T cells enriched from blood (not recorded which). This sequence was found in a woman aged 55-70 years in a cohort exposed to, infected with or recovered from COVID-19 (not recorded which). In nucleotides, the sequence is TGTGCCTGGTCCCAGTCAGATACGCAGTATTTT. Its coded protein is CAWSQSDTQYF.